This passage covers 6 T cell receptor beta chains from one sample sequenced in a study of response to subunit inactivated influenza vaccine. TCRdb re-analysed the RT-PCR reads in MiXCR, keeping a single row per CDR3 protein. This table has around 470,000 distinct CDR3 sequences, around 7.7% appearing once. Sequencing was performed on PBMCs from blood, taken 23 to 25 months after vaccination. The receptors were sampled from a man aged 50-75 years who received an inactivated influenza vaccine.

There are many counts of this clonotype. The rearrangement uses TRBV27 and TRBJ1-6, with D possibly TRBD1 on 5 matching bases. V lost 3 bases and J lost 10, with 16 bases in between. This CDR3 contains 15 residues. The germline CDR1 and CDR2 sequences are MNHEY and SMNVEV (reference sequence). CDR3 in amino acids: CASSFGGARGSPLHF. The CDR3 nucleotides read TGTGCCAGCAGTTTCGGGGGTGCTCGGGGATCACCCCTCCACTTT.

This chain connects TRBV2 to TRBJ2-2; 7 nucleotides align to TRBD1. Germline V gene sequence: CDR1 SNHLY, CDR2 FYNNEI. Germline trimming cut 10 bases from V and 2 bases from J; bases unmatched to any gene: 4. This CDR3 spans 13 amino acids. The CDR3 DNA is TGTGCCAACCGACAGGGAAACACCGGGGAGCTGTTTTTT. This sequence encodes CANRQGNTGELFF. Full variable domain (rest looked up from reference TRBV2 and TRBJ2-2): EPEVTQTPSHQVTQMGQEVILRCVPISNHLYFYWYRQILGQKVEFLVSFYNNEISEKSEIFDDQFSVERPDGSNFTLKIRSTKLEDSAMYFCANRQGNTGELFFGEGSRLTVL.

This clonotype occurred many times. This chain connects TRBV4-3 to TRBJ2-2; D call uncertain. Germline V gives CDR1 LGHNA, CDR2 YSLEER. This CDR3 comprises 16 residues. Trimming cost V 2 bases and J 4 bases, with 14 bases left between them. The CDR3 DNA reads TGCGCCAGCAGCCAAAATGTGGGGTCCTCCACCGGGGAGCTGTTTTTT. This translates into CASSQNVGSSTGELFF.

In its sample, this clonotype was seen many times. The chain combines TRBV6-1 with TRBJ1-2; D is undetermined. The CDR3 runs 14 residues. CDR1 is MNHNS, CDR2 SASEGT, per germline. V gave up 5 bases and J gave up 2 bases, with 12 bases separating them. CDR3 sequence: CASSTTTGNYGYTF. The CDR3 DNA is TGTGCCAGCAGTACAACAACGGGGAACTATGGCTACACCTTC.

This clonotype was found many times. The V gene is TRBV20-1, the J gene TRBJ2-7; TRBD2 matches 12 bases. The CDR3 contains 13 residues. Losses at the gene ends were 4 bases for V and 7 bases for J; bases not matched to a gene: 5. Per the germline V gene, CDR1 is DFQATT and CDR2 is SNEGSKA (reference sequence). For the CDR3, the DNA is TGCAGTGCTATACCTAGCGGGAGGGGTGAGCAGTACTTC. Its protein is CSAIPSGRGEQYF.

Many counts were recorded for this clonotype. The V and J genes are TRBV29-1 and TRBJ1-2; D unresolved. With 5 bases removed from V and 5 bases from J, the gap between germline ends came to 9 bases. CDR1 and CDR2 from the germline V gene are SQVTM and ANQGSEA. The CDR3 consists of 11 residues. CDR3 nucleotide sequence: TGCAGCGTTTCAGATGCTTATGGCTACACCTTC. It codes for CSVSDAYGYTF. Full variable domain (remainder filled in from reference TRBV29-1 and TRBJ1-2): SAVISQKPSRDICQRGTSLTIQCQVDSQVTMMFWYRQQPGQSLTLIATANQGSEATYESGFVIDKFPISRPNLTFSTLTVSNMSPEDSSIYLCSVSDAYGYTFGSGTRLTVV.